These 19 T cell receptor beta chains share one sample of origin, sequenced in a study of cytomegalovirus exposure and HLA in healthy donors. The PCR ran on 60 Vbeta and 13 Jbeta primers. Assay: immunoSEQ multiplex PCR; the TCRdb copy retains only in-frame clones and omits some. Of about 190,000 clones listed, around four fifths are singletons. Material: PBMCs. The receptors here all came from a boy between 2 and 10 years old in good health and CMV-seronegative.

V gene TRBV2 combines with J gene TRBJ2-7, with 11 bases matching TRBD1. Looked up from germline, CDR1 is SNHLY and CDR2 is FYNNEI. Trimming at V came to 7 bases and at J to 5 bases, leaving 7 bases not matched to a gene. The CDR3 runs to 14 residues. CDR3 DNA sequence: TGTGCCAGCAACCAGGACAGGGGGCGTCACGAGCAGTACTTC. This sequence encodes CASNQDRGRHEQYF.

DNA for the CDR3: TGTGCAAGTCGCTCCGGGGGGCCGTCCTACAATGAGCAGTTCTTC. It specifies CASRSGGPSYNEQFF. The chain joins TRBV12-2 to TRBJ2-1; TRBD2, as called in the table, went unchecked against the DNA. TRBV12-2 is noted as a pseudogene. This CDR3 region has 15 residues.

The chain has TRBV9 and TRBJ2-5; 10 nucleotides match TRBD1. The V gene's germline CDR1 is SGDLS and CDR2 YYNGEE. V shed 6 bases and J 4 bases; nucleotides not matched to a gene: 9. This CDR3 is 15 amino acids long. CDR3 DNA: TGTGCCAGCAACCGACAGGGGGCCGTCGGAGAGACCCAGTACTTC. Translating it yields CASNRQGAVGETQYF.

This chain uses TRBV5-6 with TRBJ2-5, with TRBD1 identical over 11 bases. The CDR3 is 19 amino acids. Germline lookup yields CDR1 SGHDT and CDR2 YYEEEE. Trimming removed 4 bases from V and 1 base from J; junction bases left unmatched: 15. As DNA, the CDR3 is TGTGCCAGCAGCCAGACCCGGGACAGGGGGAGTGGGTTCCAAGAGACCCAGTACTTC. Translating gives CASSQTRDRGSGFQETQYF.

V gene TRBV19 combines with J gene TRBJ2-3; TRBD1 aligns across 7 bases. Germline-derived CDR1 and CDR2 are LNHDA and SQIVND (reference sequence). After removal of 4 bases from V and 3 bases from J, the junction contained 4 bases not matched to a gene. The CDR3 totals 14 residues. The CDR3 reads CASSNRGLTDTQYF. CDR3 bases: TGTGCCAGTAGTAATAGGGGGCTGACAGATACGCAGTATTTT.

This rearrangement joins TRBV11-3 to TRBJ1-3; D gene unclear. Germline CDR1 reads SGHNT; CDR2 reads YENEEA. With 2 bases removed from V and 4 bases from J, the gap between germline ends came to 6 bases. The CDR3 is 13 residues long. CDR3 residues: CASSLTVGNTIYF. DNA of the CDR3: TGTGCCAGCAGCTTAACGGTCGGAAACACCATATATTTT.

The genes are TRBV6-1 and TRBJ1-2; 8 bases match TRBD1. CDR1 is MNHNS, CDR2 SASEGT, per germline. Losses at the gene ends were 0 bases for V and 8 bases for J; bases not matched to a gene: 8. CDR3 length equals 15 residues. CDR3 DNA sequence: TGTGCCAGCAGTGAAGCACCAGGGGGCTATCAGGGCTACACCTTC. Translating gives CASSEAPGGYQGYTF.

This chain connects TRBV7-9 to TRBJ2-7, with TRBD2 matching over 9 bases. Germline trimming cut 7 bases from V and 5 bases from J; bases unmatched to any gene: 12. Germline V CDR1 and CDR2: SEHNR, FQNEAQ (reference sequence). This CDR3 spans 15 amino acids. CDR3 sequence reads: CASTPLAGGPHEQYF. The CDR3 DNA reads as TGTGCCAGCACCCCTCTCGCGGGAGGGCCCCACGAGCAGTACTTC.

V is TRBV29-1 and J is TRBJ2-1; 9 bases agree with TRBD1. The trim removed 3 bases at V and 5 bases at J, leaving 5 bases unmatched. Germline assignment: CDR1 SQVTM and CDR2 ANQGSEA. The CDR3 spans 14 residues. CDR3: CSVEPGQGHNEQFF. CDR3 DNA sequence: TGCAGCGTTGAGCCGGGACAGGGACACAATGAGCAGTTCTTC.

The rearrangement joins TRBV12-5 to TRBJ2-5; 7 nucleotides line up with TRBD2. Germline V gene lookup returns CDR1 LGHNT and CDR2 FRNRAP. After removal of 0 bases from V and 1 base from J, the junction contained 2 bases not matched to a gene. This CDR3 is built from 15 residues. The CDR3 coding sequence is TGTGCTAGTGGTTTGGTAGGGAGGGGCCAAGAGACCCAGTACTTC. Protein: CASGLVGRGQETQYF. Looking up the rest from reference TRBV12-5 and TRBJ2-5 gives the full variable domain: DARVTQTPRHKVTEMGQEVTMRCQPILGHNTVFWYRQTMMQGLELLAYFRNRAPLDDSGMPKDRFSAEMPDATLATLKIQPSEPRDSAVYFCASGLVGRGQETQYFGPGTRLLVL.

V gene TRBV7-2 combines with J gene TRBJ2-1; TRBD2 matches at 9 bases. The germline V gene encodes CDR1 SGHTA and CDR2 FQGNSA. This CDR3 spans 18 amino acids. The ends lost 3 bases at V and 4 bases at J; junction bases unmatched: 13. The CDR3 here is CASSLNPGLASLYNEQFF. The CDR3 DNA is TGTGCCAGCAGCTTGAATCCGGGACTAGCCTCACTTTACAATGAGCAGTTCTTC. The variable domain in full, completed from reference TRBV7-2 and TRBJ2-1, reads GAGVSQSPSNKVTEKGKDVELRCDPISGHTALYWYRQSLGQGLEFLIYFQGNSAPDKSGLPSDRFSAERTGGSVSTLTIQRTQQEDSAVYLCASSLNPGLASLYNEQFFGPGTRLTVL.

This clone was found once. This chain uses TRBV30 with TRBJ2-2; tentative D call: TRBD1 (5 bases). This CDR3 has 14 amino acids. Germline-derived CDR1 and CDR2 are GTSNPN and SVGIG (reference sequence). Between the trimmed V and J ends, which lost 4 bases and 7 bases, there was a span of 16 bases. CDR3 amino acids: CAWKGQGMGGELFF. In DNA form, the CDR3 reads TGTGCCTGGAAGGGGCAGGGCATGGGCGGGGAGCTGTTTTTT.

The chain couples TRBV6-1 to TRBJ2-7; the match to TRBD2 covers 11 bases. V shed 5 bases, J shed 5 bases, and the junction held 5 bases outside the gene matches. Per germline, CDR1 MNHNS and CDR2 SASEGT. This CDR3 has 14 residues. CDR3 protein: CASSRLAGRNEQYF. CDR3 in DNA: TGTGCCAGCAGTCGACTAGCGGGAAGGAACGAGCAGTACTTC.

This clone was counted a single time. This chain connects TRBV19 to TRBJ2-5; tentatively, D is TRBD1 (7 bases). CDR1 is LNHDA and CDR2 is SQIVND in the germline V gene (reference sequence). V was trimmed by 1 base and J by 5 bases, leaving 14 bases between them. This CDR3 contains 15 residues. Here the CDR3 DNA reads TGTGCCAGTAGTATAGCCCGGACAGGAGGGGAGACCCAGTACTTC. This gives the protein CASSIARTGGETQYF. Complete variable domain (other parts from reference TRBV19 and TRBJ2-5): DGGITQSPKYLFRKEGQNVTLSCEQNLNHDAMYWYRQDPGQGLRLIYYSQIVNDFQKGDIAEGYSVSREKKESFPLTVTSAQKNPTAFYLCASSIARTGGETQYFGPGTRLLVL.

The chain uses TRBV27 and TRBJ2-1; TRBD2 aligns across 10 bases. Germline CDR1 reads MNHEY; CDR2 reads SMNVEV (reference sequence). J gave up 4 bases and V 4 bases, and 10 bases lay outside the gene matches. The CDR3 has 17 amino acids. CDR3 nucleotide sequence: TGTGCCAGCAGTTCATCCGACCTAGCGGGAGTTTACAATGAGCAGTTCTTC. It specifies CASSSSDLAGVYNEQFF.

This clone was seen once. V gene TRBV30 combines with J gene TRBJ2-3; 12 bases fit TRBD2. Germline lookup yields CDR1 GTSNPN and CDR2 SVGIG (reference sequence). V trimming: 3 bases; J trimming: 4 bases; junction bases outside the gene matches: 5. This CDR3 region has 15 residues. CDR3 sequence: CAWRILAGGADTQYF. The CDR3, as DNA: TGTGCCTGGAGGATACTAGCGGGAGGAGCAGATACGCAGTATTTT.

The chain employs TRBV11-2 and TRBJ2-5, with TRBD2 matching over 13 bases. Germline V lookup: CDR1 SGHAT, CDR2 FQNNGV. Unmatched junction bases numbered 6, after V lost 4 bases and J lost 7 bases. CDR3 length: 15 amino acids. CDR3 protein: CASSSKRLAGGTQYF. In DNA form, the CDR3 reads TGTGCCAGCAGCTCGAAAAGACTAGCGGGGGGGACCCAGTACTTC.

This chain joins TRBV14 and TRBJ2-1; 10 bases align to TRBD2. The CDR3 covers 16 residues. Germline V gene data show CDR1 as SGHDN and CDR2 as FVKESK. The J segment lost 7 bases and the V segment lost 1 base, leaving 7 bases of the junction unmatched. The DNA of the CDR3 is TGTGCCAGCAGCCAAGTCCGAGCGGGAGGGAAAAATGAGCAGTTCTTC. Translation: CASSQVRAGGKNEQFF.

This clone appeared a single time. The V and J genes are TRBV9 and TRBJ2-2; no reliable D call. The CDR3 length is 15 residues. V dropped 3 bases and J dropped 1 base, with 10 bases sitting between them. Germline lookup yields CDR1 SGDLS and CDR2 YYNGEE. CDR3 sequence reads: CASSAASENTGELFF. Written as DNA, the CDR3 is TGTGCCAGCAGCGCCGCGTCCGAGAACACCGGGGAGCTGTTTTTT.